This T cell receptor (beta chain) comes out of a study of response to subunit inactivated influenza vaccine. Points from the study as a whole: The authors suggested that few new T cells are recruited per seasonal influenza vaccination.

The CDR3 is 14 amino acids. CDR1 and CDR2 (germline): SQVTM, ANQGSEA. The V end was cut by 0 bases, the J end by 2 bases, with 10 bases between. From the RT-PCR reads, TCRdb called clonotypes with MiXCR, one entry per CDR3 protein. The sample records about half a million distinct CDR3 sequences, roughly 11% being singletons. This clonotype has only a few counts. Its matching antigen is unknown. The TCR originated in a man aged 50-59 years who received an inactivated influenza vaccine. Material: PBMCs from blood, obtained 40 to 50 days after vaccination. The chain has TRBV29-1 and TRBJ1-1; D call uncertain. CDR3 DNA sequence: TGCAGCGTTGAAGATCTGGGCAGAAACACTGAAGCTTTCTTT. Translating it yields CSVEDLGRNTEAFF.